The entry that follows covers one TCR beta chain sequence. Its specificity is not known. This specimen comes from a study of Ad26.COV2.S vaccination and SARS-CoV-2 variants. Study in general: This donor came from the COV1001 trial of Ad26.COV2.S.

Described treatment: 19 received Ad26.COV2.S at low or high dose, single or two shots; roughly five received placebo; per-sample allocation not given. Specimen acquisition occurred on day 63 following the initial vaccine or placebo injection. Study-wide results and caveats: Estimates derived from TCR breadth and depth analyses may have underestimated total T cell responses. Among vaccine recipients, spike-specific TCR breadth exceeded that of placebo recipients.

Assay: immunoSEQ multiplex PCR; the TCRdb copy retains only in-frame clones and omits some. The sample includes about 470,000 clones, about 92% of them seen just once. Germline CDR1 reads KGHSH; CDR2 reads LQKENI. After removal of 5 bases from V and 4 bases from J, the junction contained 3 bases not matched to a gene. The CDR3 is made up of 14 amino acids. Sequenced material: peripheral blood, taken in a trial of Ad26.COV2.S vaccine versus placebo. This clonotype was obtained from a person between 18 and 65 years old who received the Ad26.COV2.S COVID-19 vaccine or a placebo. This chain connects TRBV18 to TRBJ1-2; 11 bases line up with TRBD1. CDR3 sequence: CASSTGTGGYGYTF. The CDR3 DNA sequence: TGTGCCAGCTCAACCGGGACAGGGGGCTATGGCTACACCTTC.